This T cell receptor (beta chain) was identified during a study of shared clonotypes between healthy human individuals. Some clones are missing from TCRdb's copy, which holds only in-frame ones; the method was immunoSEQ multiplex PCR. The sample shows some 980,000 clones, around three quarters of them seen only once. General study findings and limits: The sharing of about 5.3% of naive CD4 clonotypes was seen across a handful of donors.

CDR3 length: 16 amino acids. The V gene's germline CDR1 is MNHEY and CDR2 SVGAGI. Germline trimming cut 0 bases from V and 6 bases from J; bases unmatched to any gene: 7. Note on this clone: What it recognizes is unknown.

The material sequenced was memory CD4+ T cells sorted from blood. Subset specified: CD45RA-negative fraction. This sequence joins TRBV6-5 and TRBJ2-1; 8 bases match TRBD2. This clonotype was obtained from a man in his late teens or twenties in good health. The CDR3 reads CASSYSRTSLLNEQFF. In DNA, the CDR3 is TGTGCCAGCAGTTACTCGCGGACTAGCCTACTCAATGAGCAGTTCTTC.